These 5 T cell receptor beta chains were sequenced from one sample in a study of cytotoxic CD8 clonotypes in ibrutinib-treated CLL. Repertoires were generated with immunoSEQ multiplex PCR, while TCRdb's copy carries only in-frame clones and drops some. The repertoire holds more than 140,000 clones, with approximately 77% as singletons. Sequences were derived from PBMCs, sampled after 12 months of ibrutinib treatment. Receptors were obtained from a human donor with chronic lymphocytic leukemia.

The chain employs TRBV9 and TRBJ1-2, with D perhaps matching TRBD1 (6 bases). Per the germline V gene, CDR1 is SGDLS and CDR2 is YYNGEE. CDR3 size: 16 residues. Trimming stripped 3 bases from V and 2 bases from J, with 17 bases between. The CDR3 reads CASSAQTGTPNYGYTF. The CDR3 nucleotides read TGTGCCAGCAGCGCACAAACCGGGACACCGAACTATGGCTACACCTTC.

The rearrangement links TRBV7-2 to TRBJ2-7; 13 bases line up with TRBD2. The junction had 9 bases not matched to a gene; V was cut back by 4 bases and J by 12 bases. CDR1 and CDR2 (germline): SGHTA, FQGNSA. The CDR3 has 14 residues. The CDR3 nucleotides read TGTGCCAGCAGCTCCGGACTAGCGGGAGTTCGGTCGTACTTC. It yields the protein CASSSGLAGVRSYF. The full variable domain, with the rest looked up from reference TRBV7-2 and TRBJ2-7, is GAGVSQSPSNKVTEKGKDVELRCDPISGHTALYWYRQSLGQGLEFLIYFQGNSAPDKSGLPSDRFSAERTGGSVSTLTIQRTQQEDSAVYLCASSSGLAGVRSYFGPGTRLTVT.

The chain couples TRBV7-9 to TRBJ2-7; 7 nucleotides agree with TRBD1. The CDR3 loop spans 14 amino acids. V lost 5 bases to trimming and J lost 1 base; unmatched junction nucleotides: 5. Per the germline V gene, CDR1 is SEHNR and CDR2 is FQNEAQ (reference sequence). In nucleotides, the CDR3 is TGTGCCAGCAGCCCGACAGGGTCATCCTACGAGCAGTACTTC. Protein: CASSPTGSSYEQYF.

A word on this clone: The identical CDR3 is also encoded by other nucleotide sequences in the sample. The chain has TRBV5-1 and TRBJ2-5; 9 nucleotides line up with TRBD1. Trimming cost V 0 bases and J 4 bases; bases outside gene matches: 4. Per germline, CDR1 SGHRS and CDR2 YFSETQ. There are 15 residues in the CDR3. CDR3 residues: CASSLDRGLGETQYF. The DNA of the CDR3 is TGCGCCAGCAGCTTGGACAGGGGGCTTGGAGAGACCCAGTACTTC.

The J gene is TRBJ2-5, the V gene TRBV5-8; 9 bases agree with TRBD1. The CDR3 sequence is 14 residues long. V dropped 6 bases and J dropped 5; count of bases not matched to a gene: 8. Germline CDR1 SGHTS, CDR2 YDEGEE. CDR3 amino acids: CASTNRGRGETQYF. The CDR3 DNA reads TGTGCCAGCACGAACAGGGGGCGCGGGGAGACCCAGTACTTC.